This T cell receptor beta chain originates from a study of CD8 T cells in Susac syndrome. This clonotype was counted once. Healthy donors constituted the controls, which were matched for age and sex. The J segment lost 8 bases and the V segment lost 6 bases, leaving 6 bases of the junction unmatched. From germline, CDR1 is SGHAT and CDR2 FQNNGV. The CDR3 length is 14 residues. The authors reverse transcribed roughly 0.5 to 1 ug RNA with random hexamers. With immunoSEQ multiplex PCR, TCR beta CDR3 was amplified across 54 Vbeta and 13 Jbeta. TCRdb reprocessed the immunoSEQ multiplex PCR reads with MiXCR, giving one entry per CDR3 protein. The repertoire holds 150,000 to 200,000 distinct CDR3 sequences, with 90% to 95% as singletons.

Sequencing was done on a sample of CD4+ T cells from PBMCs. The receptor was derived from a human donor in good health. The V call is TRBV11-2, the J call TRBJ1-6; 8 nucleotides agree with TRBD1. The CDR3 coding sequence is TGTGCCAGCAGGAGACAGGGGTTGGATTCACCCCTCCACTTT. It specifies CASRRQGLDSPLHF. Full variable domain (remainder filled in from reference TRBV11-2 and TRBJ1-6): EAGVAQSPRYKIIEKRQSVAFWCNPISGHATLYWYQQILGQGPKLLIQFQNNGVVDDSQLPKDRFSAERLKGVDSTLKIQPAKLEDSAVYLCASRRQGLDSPLHFGNGTRLTVT.